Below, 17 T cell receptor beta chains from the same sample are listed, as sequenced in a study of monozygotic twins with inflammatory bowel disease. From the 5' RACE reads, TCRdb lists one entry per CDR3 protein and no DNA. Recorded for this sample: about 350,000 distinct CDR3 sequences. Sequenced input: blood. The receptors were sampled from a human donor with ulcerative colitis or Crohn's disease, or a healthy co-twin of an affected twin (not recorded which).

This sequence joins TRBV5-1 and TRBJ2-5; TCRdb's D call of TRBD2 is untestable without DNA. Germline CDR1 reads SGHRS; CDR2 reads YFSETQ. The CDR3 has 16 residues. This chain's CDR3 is CASSLDASGGAETQYF.

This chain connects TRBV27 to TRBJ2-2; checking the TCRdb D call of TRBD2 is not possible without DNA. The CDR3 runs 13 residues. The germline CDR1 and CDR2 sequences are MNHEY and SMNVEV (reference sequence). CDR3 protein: CASCGQWGGELFF.

CDR3 loop: CASSERASRTDTQYF. The genes are TRBV2 and TRBJ2-3; the D gene TCRdb calls, TRBD2, cannot be checked with no DNA. Germline CDR1 and CDR2: SNHLY and FYNNEI. The CDR3 spans 15 residues. Together with reference TRBV2 and TRBJ2-3, the CDR3 gives the full variable domain: EPEVTQTPSHQVTQMGQEVILRCVPISNHLYFYWYRQILGQKVEFLVSFYNNEISEKSEIFDDQFSVERPDGSNFTLKIRSTKLEDSAMYFCASSERASRTDTQYFGPGTRLTVL.

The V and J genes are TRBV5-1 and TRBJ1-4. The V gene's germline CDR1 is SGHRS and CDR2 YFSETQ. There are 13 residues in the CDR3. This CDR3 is CASSSSSGEKLFF.

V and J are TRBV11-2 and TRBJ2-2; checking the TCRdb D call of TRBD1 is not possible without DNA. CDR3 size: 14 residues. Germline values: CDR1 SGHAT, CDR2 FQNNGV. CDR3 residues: CASSRGGANGELFF. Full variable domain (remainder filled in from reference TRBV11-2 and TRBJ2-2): EAGVAQSPRYKIIEKRQSVAFWCNPISGHATLYWYQQILGQGPKLLIQFQNNGVVDDSQLPKDRFSAERLKGVDSTLKIQPAKLEDSAVYLCASSRGGANGELFFGEGSRLTVL.

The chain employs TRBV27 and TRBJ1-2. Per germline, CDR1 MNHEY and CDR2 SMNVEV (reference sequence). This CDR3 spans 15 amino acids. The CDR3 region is CASRPHGSQGYGYTF.

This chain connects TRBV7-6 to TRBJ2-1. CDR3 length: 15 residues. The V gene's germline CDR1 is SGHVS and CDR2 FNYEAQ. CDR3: CASSLEGSAYNEQFF. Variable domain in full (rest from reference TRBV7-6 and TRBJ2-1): GAGVSQSPRYKVTKRGQDVALRCDPISGHVSLYWYRQALGQGPEFLTYFNYEAQQDKSGLPNDRFSAERPEGSISTLTIQRTEQRDSAMYRCASSLEGSAYNEQFFGPGTRLTVL.

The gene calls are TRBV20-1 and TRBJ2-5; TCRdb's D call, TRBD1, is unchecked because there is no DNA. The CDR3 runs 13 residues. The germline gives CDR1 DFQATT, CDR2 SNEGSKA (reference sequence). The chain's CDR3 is CSARVGTEETQYF.

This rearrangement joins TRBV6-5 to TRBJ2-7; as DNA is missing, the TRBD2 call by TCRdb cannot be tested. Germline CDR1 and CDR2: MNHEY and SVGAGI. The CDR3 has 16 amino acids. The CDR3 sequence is CASSSYPGGGPLEQYF.

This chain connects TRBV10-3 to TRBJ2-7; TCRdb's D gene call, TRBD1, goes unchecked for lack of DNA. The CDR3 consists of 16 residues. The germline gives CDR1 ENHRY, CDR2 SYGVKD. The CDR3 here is CAISEYGIPLSYEQYF.

The CDR3 sequence is CASTSSGNTIYF. The chain links TRBV19 to TRBJ1-3. Germline V CDR1 and CDR2: LNHDA, SQIVND (reference sequence). CDR3 length: 12 amino acids.

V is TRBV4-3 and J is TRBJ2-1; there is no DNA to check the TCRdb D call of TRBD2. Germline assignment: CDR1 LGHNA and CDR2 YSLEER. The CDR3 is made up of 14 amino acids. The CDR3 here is CASSQALASNEQFF.

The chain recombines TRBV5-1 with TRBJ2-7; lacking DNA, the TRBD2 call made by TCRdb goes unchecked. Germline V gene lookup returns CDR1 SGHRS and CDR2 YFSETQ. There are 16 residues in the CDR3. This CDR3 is CASSLAVAGTSYEQYF.

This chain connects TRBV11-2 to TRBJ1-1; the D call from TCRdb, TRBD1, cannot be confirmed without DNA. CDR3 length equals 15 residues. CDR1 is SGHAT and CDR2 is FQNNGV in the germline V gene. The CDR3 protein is CASSFVRGMNTEAFF.

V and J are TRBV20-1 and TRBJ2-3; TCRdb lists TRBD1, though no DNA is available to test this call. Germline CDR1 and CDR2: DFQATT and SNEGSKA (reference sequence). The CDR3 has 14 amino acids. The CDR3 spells CSALSWGNSDTQYF.

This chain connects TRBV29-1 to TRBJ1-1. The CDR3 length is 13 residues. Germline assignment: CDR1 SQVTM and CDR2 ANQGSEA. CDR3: CSVVGLIDNEAFF.

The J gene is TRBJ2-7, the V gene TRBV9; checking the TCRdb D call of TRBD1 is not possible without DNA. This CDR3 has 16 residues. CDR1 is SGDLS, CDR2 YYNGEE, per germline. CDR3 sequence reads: CASSVDSGGALNEQYF. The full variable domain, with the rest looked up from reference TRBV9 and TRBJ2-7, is DSGVTQTPKHLITATGQRVTLRCSPRSGDLSVYWYQQSLDQGLQFLIQYYNGEERAKGNILERFSAQQFPDLHSELNLSSLELGDSALYFCASSVDSGGALNEQYFGPGTRLTVT.